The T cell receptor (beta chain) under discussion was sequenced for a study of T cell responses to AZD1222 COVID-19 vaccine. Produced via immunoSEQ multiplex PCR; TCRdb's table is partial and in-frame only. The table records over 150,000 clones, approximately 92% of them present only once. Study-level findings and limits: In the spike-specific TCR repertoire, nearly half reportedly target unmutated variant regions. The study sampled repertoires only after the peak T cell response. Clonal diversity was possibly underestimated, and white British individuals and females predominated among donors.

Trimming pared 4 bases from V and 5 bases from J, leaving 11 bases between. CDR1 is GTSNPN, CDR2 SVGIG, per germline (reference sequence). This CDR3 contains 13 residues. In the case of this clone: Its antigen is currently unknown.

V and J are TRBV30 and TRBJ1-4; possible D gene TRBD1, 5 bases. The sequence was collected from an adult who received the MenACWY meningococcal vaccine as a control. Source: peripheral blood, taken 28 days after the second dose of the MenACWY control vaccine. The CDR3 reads CAWTRDRNEKLFF. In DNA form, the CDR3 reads TGTGCCTGGACTCGGGACCGCAATGAAAAACTGTTTTTT.